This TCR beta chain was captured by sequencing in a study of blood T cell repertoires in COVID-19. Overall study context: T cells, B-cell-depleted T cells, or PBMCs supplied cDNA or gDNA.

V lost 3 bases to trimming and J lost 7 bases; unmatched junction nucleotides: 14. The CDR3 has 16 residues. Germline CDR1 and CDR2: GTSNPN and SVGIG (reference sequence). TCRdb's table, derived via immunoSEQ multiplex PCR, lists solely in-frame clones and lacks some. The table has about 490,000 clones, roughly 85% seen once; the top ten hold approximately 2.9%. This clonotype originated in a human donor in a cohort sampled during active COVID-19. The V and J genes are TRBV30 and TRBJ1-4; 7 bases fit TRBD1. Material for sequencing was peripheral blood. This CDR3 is CAWSAPATGKGEKLFF. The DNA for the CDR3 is TGTGCCTGGAGCGCACCCGCGACAGGGAAGGGTGAAAAACTGTTTTTT.